Listed below are T cell receptor beta chains from one sample, sequenced in a study of neurological immune-mediated disorders. TCRdb re-analysed the 5' RACE reads in MiXCR, keeping a single row per CDR3 protein. The sample includes 14,000 or so distinct CDR3 sequences, less than 15% seen only once; the top ten take roughly two fifths. The sequenced material came from CD8+ T cells from blood. The origin of the receptors is a female donor with HTLV-1-associated myelopathy (HAM/TSP). Both conserved end residues are trimmed from each CDR3.

J: TRBJ1-2
V: TRBV12-3/TRBV12-4
CDR3: ASSTGPTYYGYT

J: TRBJ2-1
V: TRBV7-8
CDR3: ASSSWTSGIDEQF

J: TRBJ1-5
V: TRBV11-2
CDR3: ASSLEKTQPQH

J: TRBJ2-2
V: TRBV4-1
CDR3: ASSQPENTGELF

J: TRBJ2-1
V: TRBV4-1
CDR3: ASSQFASGTSYNEQF

J: TRBJ2-7
V: TRBV7-8
CDR3: ASSFPTHRDASSYEQY

J: TRBJ2-7
V: TRBV27
CDR3: ASSSPPYEQY

J: TRBJ2-4
V: TRBV25-1
CDR3: ASSEYGIQY

J: TRBJ1-5
V: TRBV6-2/TRBV6-3
CDR3: ASSYFRGNQPQH

J: TRBJ1-3
V: TRBV19
CDR3: ASSKSGTVSGNTIY

J: TRBJ1-1
V: TRBV5-1
CDR3: ASSFDRRHVMNTEAF

J: TRBJ2-3
V: TRBV15
CDR3: ATSRVTGPDTQY

J: TRBJ2-3
V: TRBV5-5
CDR3: ASSLVEGGRTDTQY

J: TRBJ1-6
V: TRBV7-9
CDR3: ASSFAGESYNSPLH

J: TRBJ1-1
V: TRBV5-6
CDR3: ASSWGRSNTEAF

J: TRBJ2-3
V: TRBV6-5
CDR3: ASSYSTTGTDTQY

J: TRBJ2-3
V: TRBV5-1
CDR3: ASSPWKREIDTQY

J: TRBJ2-7
V: TRBV6-2/TRBV6-3
CDR3: ATRPRLGDEQY

J: TRBJ2-2
V: TRBV29-1
CDR3: SARQNDLYTGELF

J: TRBJ2-3
V: TRBV6-6
CDR3: ASTSGTLLPDTQY

J: TRBJ1-6
V: TRBV27
CDR3: ASSFGHSPLH

J: TRBJ2-1
V: TRBV21-1
CDR3: ASSRWGQITYNEQF

J: TRBJ2-1
V: TRBV7-4
CDR3: ASTPEGTSGNEQF

J: TRBJ1-5
V: TRBV4-1
CDR3: ASSMTIGDSSNQPQH

J: TRBJ2-2
V: TRBV10-3
CDR3: AISETGGTGELF

J: TRBJ2-1
V: TRBV7-9
CDR3: ASSFYTGTSGNNEQF

J: TRBJ1-1
V: TRBV5-1
CDR3: ASSLTGWNTEAF

J: TRBJ1-3
V: TRBV6-5
CDR3: ASTDGTYAGNTIY

J: TRBJ2-3
V: TRBV28
CDR3: ASSPLSTDTQY

J: TRBJ2-7
V: TRBV7-9
CDR3: ASSFDYEQY

J: TRBJ2-3
V: TRBV5-6
CDR3: ASSPGRQLNTDTQY

J: TRBJ2-7
V: TRBV7-8
CDR3: ASSLALSEQY

J: TRBJ2-6
V: TRBV7-8
CDR3: ASSTRLREGLVSGANVLT

J: TRBJ2-4
V: TRBV28
CDR3: ATWPGTGILQY

J: TRBJ2-7
V: TRBV6-2/TRBV6-3
CDR3: ASSYRGRRYEQY

J: TRBJ2-3
V: TRBV7-2
CDR3: ASSLDPWRGMDTQY

J: TRBJ1-1
V: TRBV6-5
CDR3: ASSSTTTANTEAF